This T cell receptor (beta chain) was sequenced for a study of blood T cell repertoires in COVID-19. The study recruited people aged roughly 18 to 100 years across approximately 23 US areas. CDR3 length: 15 amino acids. The V end lost 0 bases, the J end lost 1 base, and 7 bases lay between the germline ends. The germline V gene encodes CDR1 LGHDT and CDR2 YNNKEL (reference sequence). Profiled with immunoSEQ multiplex PCR; TCRdb holds only in-frame clones, not every one. The top ten hold almost 3% of the sample, which has just over 350,000 clones, more than 75% seen once. This TCR was recovered from a woman aged 25 to 39 who had recovered from COVID-19. This chain connects TRBV3-1 (or the pseudogene TRBV3-2) to TRBJ1-3; no clear D gene. The source material was PBMCs or T cells enriched from blood (not recorded which). The CDR3 coding sequence is TGTGCCAGCAGCCAAGATCCTCAGTCTGGAAACACCATATATTTT. This gives the protein CASSQDPQSGNTIYF.